The 30 T cell receptor beta chains in this list originate from one sample, sequenced in a study of T cells in Graves' hyperthyroidism and ophthalmopathy (dated by TCRdb to the late 2010s). Preparation of the library involved multiplex PCR. Sequencing instrument: Illumina HiSeq 2000. Amplification of TCR beta CDR3 regions was carried out from RNA transcripts. A first-round RT-PCR of the TCR CDR3 used the HTBI primer set with the Qiagen OneStep RT-PCR kit. Through fastp at Q25 and MiXCR, TCRdb rebuilt clones from the public reads, retaining in-frame beta chains. Rows matching on CDR3 protein sequence are summarized as one entry with the most common DNA and genes. This sample is represented by around 260,000 distinct CDR3 sequences; less than 30% of them were singletons. The ten top clones hold about a quarter of the sample. The sequenced sample consisted of blood. All receptors derive from a man aged 35 to 55 with Graves' hyperthyroidism that later progressed to Graves' ophthalmopathy.

This clonotype has at least ten counts. The V gene is TRBV5-1, the J gene TRBJ2-2; 12 bases match TRBD2. The germline V gene encodes CDR1 SGHRS and CDR2 YFSETQ. The length of the CDR3 is 16 residues. The V gene end was trimmed by 0 bases and the J gene end by 7 bases; junction bases not matched to a gene: 4. CDR3 DNA: TGCGCCAGCAGCTTGGATCTAGCGGGAGGGCTCGGGGAGCTGTTTTTT. Amino acid sequence: CASSLDLAGGLGELFF.

In its sample, this clonotype was seen a few times. This chain joins TRBV30 and TRBJ2-2; D uncertain. Germline V gives CDR1 GTSNPN, CDR2 SVGIG (reference sequence). CDR3 length: 15 amino acids. V was pared by 0 bases and J by 4 bases, with 12 bases between. CDR3 nucleotides: TGTGCCTGGAGTGTTGCGGCCCAAAGCACCGGGGAGCTGTTTTTT. This translates into CAWSVAAQSTGELFF. The entire variable domain, with the rest obtained from reference TRBV30 and TRBJ2-2, is as follows: SQTIHQWPATLVQPVGSPLSLECTVEGTSNPNLYWYRQAAGRGLQLLFYSVGIGQISSEVPQNLSASRPQDRQFILSSKKLLLSDSGFYLCAWSVAAQSTGELFFGEGSRLTVL.

Many counts were recorded for this clonotype. The rearrangement uses TRBV7-9 and TRBJ2-2; D not certain. There are 15 residues in the CDR3. The V end lost 3 bases, the J end lost 4 bases, and 12 bases lay between the germline ends. The germline V gene has CDR1 SEHNR and CDR2 FQNEAQ (reference sequence). Written as DNA, the CDR3 is TGTGCCAGCAGCTTGATCCCCCGGGTCACCGGGGAGCTGTTTTTT. It specifies CASSLIPRVTGELFF.

The chain employs TRBV7-3 and TRBJ1-1; no clear D gene. In germline, CDR1 is SGHTA, CDR2 FQGTGA. The CDR3 is 12 residues long. The ends were cut back, 5 bases at V and 5 bases at J, with 9 bases in the middle. Here the CDR3 reads CASSAGITEAFF. CDR3 DNA sequence: TGTGCCAGCAGCGCAGGTATTACTGAAGCTTTCTTT.

This clonotype has at least ten counts. The rearrangement links TRBV19 to TRBJ1-5, with 7 bases identical to TRBD1. Germline lookup yields CDR1 LNHDA and CDR2 SQIVND (reference sequence). V lost 4 bases to trimming and J lost 0 bases; unmatched junction nucleotides: 3. The CDR3 contains 15 residues. The CDR3 DNA sequence: TGTGCCAGTAGTACTGACAGGGATAGCAATCAGCCCCAGCATTTT. It yields the protein CASSTDRDSNQPQHF.

This sequence joins TRBV3-1 and TRBJ2-7; D unresolved. The CDR3 totals 17 residues. Trimming shortened V by 1 base and J by 5 bases, and 21 bases separated the two germline ends. CDR1 and CDR2 (germline): LGHDT, YNNKEL (reference sequence). The CDR3 nucleotides read TGTGCCAGCAGCCAAGGTGAAGGGAACCCCCGGAGCGACGAGCAGTACTTC. Translating it yields CASSQGEGNPRSDEQYF.

This clonotype occurred many times. The V and J genes are TRBV10-3 and TRBJ1-5; TRBD1 might be the D (6 bases). V lost 5 bases and J 6 bases, leaving 14 bases between the germline ends. The CDR3 covers 14 residues. CDR1 ENHRY and CDR2 SYGVKD come from the germline V gene. The DNA of the CDR3 is TGTGCCATCAGTCAGCGGGGGCTGAGTCAGCCCCAGCATTTT. Translated: CAISQRGLSQPQHF.

This clonotype appeared many times. This chain uses TRBV20-1 with TRBJ1-1; the D gene is possibly TRBD1 (5 bases). Looked up from germline, CDR1 is DFQATT and CDR2 is SNEGSKA (reference sequence). There are 13 residues in the CDR3. The germline V and J ends were trimmed by 6 bases and 3 bases, with 14 bases remaining between them. The DNA of the CDR3 is TGCAGTGCCCGGGCAGGGTTGGACACTGAAGCTTTCTTT. This encodes CSARAGLDTEAFF.

This sequence joins TRBV7-8 and TRBJ2-2, with 7 bases that match TRBD2. The CDR3 extends over 16 amino acids. Unmatched junction bases numbered 7, after V lost 2 bases and J lost 4 bases. Germline V gene lookup returns CDR1 SGHVS and CDR2 FQNEAQ. The CDR3 DNA sequence: TGTGCCAGCAGCTTACGGCGGGAGCCTCGCACCGGGGAGCTGTTTTTT. It is translated as CASSLRREPRTGELFF.

Ten or more counts support this clonotype. The chain uses TRBV6-1 and TRBJ2-7; no definite D call. Germline CDR1 MNHNS, CDR2 SASEGT. V lost 2 bases and J 2 bases, leaving 13 bases between the germline ends. This CDR3 is built from 15 residues. CDR3 residues: CASSEIVLRTYEQYF. The CDR3 DNA sequence: TGTGCCAGCAGTGAAATTGTGCTCCGGACCTACGAGCAGTACTTC.

In this sample, this clonotype turned up a few times. The chain carries TRBV28 and TRBJ1-5, with no clear D. Per germline, CDR1 MDHEN and CDR2 SYDVKM. This CDR3 spans 14 amino acids. Trimming took off 3 bases at V and 3 bases at J, with 9 bases between the two ends. The CDR3 loop reads CASSFSGNNQPQHF. The CDR3 nucleotides are TGTGCCAGCAGTTTTTCGGGGAACAATCAGCCCCAGCATTTT.

The sample holds many counts of this clonotype. The chain links TRBV9 to TRBJ1-2, with 8 bases identical to TRBD1. The germline V gene has CDR1 SGDLS and CDR2 YYNGEE. The CDR3 runs 16 residues. V was clipped by 0 bases and J by 2 bases; unmatched bases: 6. This CDR3 is CASSVGQGAWNYGYTF. CDR3 bases: TGTGCCAGCAGCGTAGGGCAGGGGGCGTGGAACTATGGCTACACCTTC.

The V call is TRBV5-1, the J call TRBJ1-1; the D is unclear. Germline V gives CDR1 SGHRS, CDR2 YFSETQ. Trimming took off 0 bases at V and 1 base at J, with 7 bases between the two ends. The CDR3 totals 14 residues. The CDR3 here is CASSLEAWNTEAFF. CDR3 sequence (DNA): TGCGCCAGCAGCTTGGAAGCTTGGAACACTGAAGCTTTCTTT.

The chain combines TRBV6-1 with TRBJ2-7, with TRBD1 as a possible D gene (6 bases). The CDR3 is 13 residues long. Germline V gene data show CDR1 as MNHNS and CDR2 as SASEGT. Between the trimmed V and J ends, which lost 7 bases and 2 bases, there was a span of 12 bases. The chain's CDR3 is CASNQGQPYEQYF. The CDR3 DNA is TGTGCCAGCAATCAGGGACAACCCTACGAGCAGTACTTC.

This clonotype was found many times. The genes are TRBV11-1 and TRBJ2-7; D might be TRBD1 (6 bases). Germline loops: CDR1 SGHAT, CDR2 FQDESV (reference sequence). Between the trimmed V and J ends, which lost 5 bases and 5 bases, there was a span of 19 bases. The CDR3 length is 15 residues. The CDR3 spells CASSLRRDRLDEQYF. The CDR3 coding sequence is TGTGCCAGCAGCCTCCGCCGAGACAGGTTGGACGAGCAGTACTTC.

This clonotype was counted at least ten times. The rearrangement joins TRBV13 to TRBJ2-4, with unresolved D. Per germline, CDR1 PRHDT and CDR2 FYEKMQ (reference sequence). V lost 4 bases and J lost 0, with 7 bases in between. The CDR3 is 14 amino acids. CDR3 sequence: CASSSQLAKNIQYF. CDR3 nucleotides: TGTGCCAGCAGCTCACAGCTAGCCAAAAACATTCAGTACTTC.

This clonotype was detected ten times or more. The chain links TRBV28 to TRBJ2-7, with 7 bases matching TRBD2. Germline V lookup: CDR1 MDHEN, CDR2 SYDVKM. J was trimmed by 6 bases and V by 3 bases; bases with no gene match: 11. This CDR3 comprises 15 residues. The CDR3, as DNA: TGTGCCAGCAGTTTTGTAGGGAGGGAACTTCGCGAGCAGTACTTC. This translates into CASSFVGRELREQYF.

The CDR3 spells CASSFDTLGYEQYF. The CDR3 bases are TGTGCCAGCAGTTTCGATACTCTAGGCTACGAGCAGTACTTC. V and J are TRBV28 and TRBJ2-7; no firm D call. Per the germline V gene, CDR1 is MDHEN and CDR2 is SYDVKM. With 3 bases removed from V and 3 bases from J, the gap between germline ends came to 12 bases. This CDR3 has 14 amino acids.

V usage is TRBV5-1 and J usage is TRBJ1-2, with a weak D call TRBD1 (5 bases). Germline V gene sequence: CDR1 SGHRS, CDR2 YFSETQ. The ends were cut back, 4 bases at V and 3 bases at J, with 10 bases in the middle. The length of the CDR3 is 13 residues. In DNA form, the CDR3 reads TGCGCCAGCAGCGTAATACAGGACTATGGCTACACCTTC. Translated, it gives CASSVIQDYGYTF. The full variable domain, rest sourced from reference TRBV5-1 and TRBJ1-2, is KAGVTQTPRYLIKTRGQQVTLSCSPISGHRSVSWYQQTPGQGLQFLFEYFSETQRNKGNFPGRFSGRQFSNSRSEMNVSTLELGDSALYLCASSVIQDYGYTFGSGTRLTVV.

This clonotype was picked up many times. The J gene is TRBJ2-3, the V gene TRBV20-1, with TRBD2 as a possible D gene (5 bases). V lost 5 bases to trimming and J lost 2 bases, with 14 bases between them. The germline V gene has CDR1 DFQATT and CDR2 SNEGSKA (reference sequence). This CDR3 has 14 amino acids. The CDR3: CSALRGTTTDTQYF. The CDR3 nucleotides read TGCAGTGCTCTCCGGGGTACTACCACAGATACGCAGTATTTT.

Many counts were recorded for this clonotype. The chain recombines TRBV20-1 with TRBJ2-7, with 9 bases that match TRBD2. This CDR3 spans 13 amino acids. Looked up from germline, CDR1 is DFQATT and CDR2 is SNEGSKA (reference sequence). The V gene end was trimmed by 1 base and the J gene end by 4 bases; junction bases not matched to a gene: 2. For the CDR3, the DNA is TGCAGTGCTAGAGTAGCGGGAGTGTACGAGCAGTACTTC. Amino acids: CSARVAGVYEQYF.

The chain combines TRBV12-3 or TRBV12-4 with TRBJ1-2; D is unclear. Trimming took 10 bases from V and 1 from J, leaving 13 bases between them. This CDR3 has 13 amino acids. The CDR3 nucleotides are TGTGCCACCCACGAAGCGGGTAACTATGGCTACACCTTC. It specifies CATHEAGNYGYTF.

This clonotype was detected many times. V is TRBV28 and J is TRBJ2-7; 11 bases match TRBD1. The junction had 4 bases not matched to a gene; V was cut back by 8 bases and J by 4 bases. Germline V gene lookup returns CDR1 MDHEN and CDR2 SYDVKM. The CDR3 contains 13 residues. This CDR3 is CASWTGGTYEQYF. Here the CDR3 DNA reads TGTGCCAGCTGGACAGGGGGCACGTACGAGCAGTACTTC.

This clonotype was observed many times. J is TRBJ2-7 and V is TRBV15, with D possibly matching TRBD2 (6 bases). Germline CDR1 LNHNV, CDR2 YYDKDF (reference sequence). V was pared by 0 bases and J by 3 bases, with 12 bases between. This CDR3 region has 15 residues. DNA of the CDR3: TGTGCCACCAGCAGAGATGTATCAGCGGGCTACGAGCAGTACTTC. This encodes CATSRDVSAGYEQYF.

There are many counts of this clonotype. The rearrangement uses TRBV11-2 and TRBJ2-7; 8 bases fit TRBD2. The germline gives CDR1 SGHAT, CDR2 FQNNGV. V lost 2 bases, J lost 2 bases, and 5 bases stayed unmatched. This CDR3 comprises 15 residues. As DNA, the CDR3 is TGTGCCAGCAGCTTAAGTACAGCGGGAGCCTACGAGCAGTACTTC. Translated, it gives CASSLSTAGAYEQYF.

The rearrangement joins TRBV12-3 or TRBV12-4 to TRBJ2-7; 9 nucleotides match TRBD1. J was trimmed by 7 bases and V by 4 bases; bases with no gene match: 8. The length of the CDR3 is 14 residues. CDR3 region: CASSSGTGSGEQYF. The DNA of the CDR3 is TGTGCCAGCAGTTCCGGGACAGGGAGTGGAGAGCAGTACTTC.

A few counts support this clonotype. The chain recombines TRBV20-1 with TRBJ2-3; TRBD2 agrees at 8 bases. CDR1 and CDR2 (germline): DFQATT, SNEGSKA (reference sequence). The CDR3 covers 15 residues. V dropped 3 bases and J dropped 2; count of bases not matched to a gene: 7. CDR3 protein: CSASSPSGYTDTQYF. The DNA of the CDR3 is TGCAGTGCTAGCTCCCCTAGCGGGTACACAGATACGCAGTATTTT.

The table lists this clonotype with many counts. The gene calls are TRBV6-5 and TRBJ1-2, with 11 bases matching TRBD1. Trimming removed 7 bases from V and 4 bases from J; junction bases left unmatched: 2. The CDR3 length is 13 residues. Germline values: CDR1 MNHEY, CDR2 SVGAGI. The CDR3 coding sequence is TGTGCCAGCACGGGGACAGGGGGCTATGGCTACACCTTC. Its protein is CASTGTGGYGYTF.

This clonotype was counted ten times or more. The chain uses TRBV7-6 and TRBJ2-7; 10 bases line up with TRBD1. The length of the CDR3 is 14 residues. The germline CDR1 and CDR2 sequences are SGHVS and FNYEAQ. The V segment lost 4 bases and the J segment 1 base; nucleotides outside the gene matches: 1. The CDR3 protein is CASSSGQGSYEQYF. DNA for the CDR3: TGTGCCAGCAGCTCGGGACAGGGGTCCTACGAGCAGTACTTC.

Ten or more counts support this clonotype. The V call is TRBV18, the J call TRBJ1-1; possibly TRBD1 for D (5 bases). Trimming took off 3 bases at V and 3 bases at J, with 14 bases between the two ends. The CDR3 covers 15 residues. Germline values: CDR1 KGHSH, CDR2 LQKENI. CDR3 residues: CASSPSETVYTEAFF. The CDR3 DNA reads TGTGCCAGCTCACCCTCTGAGACAGTCTACACTGAAGCTTTCTTT.